The sequence of this T cell receptor beta chain was determined in a study of shared clonotypes between healthy human individuals. The assay used deep level. Generated by immunoSEQ multiplex PCR, the TCRdb table keeps only in-frame clones and is missing some. Of some 2,100,000 clones listed, about 94% were seen once; the top ten hold approximately 0.13%. Germline V lookup: CDR1 LNHDA, CDR2 SQIVND (reference sequence). With 6 bases clipped from V and 0 bases from J, the junction kept 11 bases outside the gene matches. CDR3 length: 17 amino acids. About this clone itself: Its antigen is still unknown.

Study-wide findings and caveats: Researchers sampled only blood; tissue repertoires likely differ. Measured sharing among donors was expected to vary with sequencing depth. On the whole, naive subsets had larger estimated richness than memory subsets had.

Sequenced sample: naive CD4+ T cells sorted from blood. Subset given: CD45RA+ positively selected. The chain combines TRBV19 with TRBJ1-3; 7 bases line up with TRBD1. The receptor was isolated from a man aged 18 to 29 in good health. CDR3 loop: CASRSVVGGFSGNTIYF. The CDR3 DNA sequence: TGTGCCAGTAGATCAGTAGTAGGGGGCTTCTCTGGAAACACCATATATTTT.